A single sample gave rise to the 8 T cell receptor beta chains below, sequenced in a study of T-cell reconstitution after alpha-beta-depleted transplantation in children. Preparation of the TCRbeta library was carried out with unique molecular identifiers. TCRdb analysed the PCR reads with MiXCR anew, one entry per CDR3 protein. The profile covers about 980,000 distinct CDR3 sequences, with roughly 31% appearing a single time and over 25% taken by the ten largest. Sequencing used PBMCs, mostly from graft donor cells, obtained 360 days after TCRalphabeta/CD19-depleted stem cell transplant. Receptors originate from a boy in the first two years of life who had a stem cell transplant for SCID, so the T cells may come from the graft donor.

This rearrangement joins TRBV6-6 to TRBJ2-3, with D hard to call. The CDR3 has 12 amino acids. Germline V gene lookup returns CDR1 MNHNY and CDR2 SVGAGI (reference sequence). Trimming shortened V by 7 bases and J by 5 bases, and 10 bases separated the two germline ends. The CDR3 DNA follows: TGTGCCAGCACTATTAGTGGAGATACGCAGTATTTT. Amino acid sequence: CASTISGDTQYF.

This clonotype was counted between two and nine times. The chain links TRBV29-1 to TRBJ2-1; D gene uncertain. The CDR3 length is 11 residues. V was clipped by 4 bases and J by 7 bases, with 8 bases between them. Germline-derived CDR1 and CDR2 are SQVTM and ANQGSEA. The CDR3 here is CSVAAVNEQFF. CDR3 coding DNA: TGCAGCGTTGCCGCGGTAAATGAGCAGTTCTTC.

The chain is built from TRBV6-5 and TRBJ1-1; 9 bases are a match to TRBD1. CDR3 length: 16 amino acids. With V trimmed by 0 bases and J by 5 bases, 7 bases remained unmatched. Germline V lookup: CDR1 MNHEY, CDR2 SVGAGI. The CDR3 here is CASSYSKPGQGTEAFF. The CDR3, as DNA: TGTGCCAGCAGTTACTCAAAGCCGGGACAGGGTACTGAAGCTTTCTTT.

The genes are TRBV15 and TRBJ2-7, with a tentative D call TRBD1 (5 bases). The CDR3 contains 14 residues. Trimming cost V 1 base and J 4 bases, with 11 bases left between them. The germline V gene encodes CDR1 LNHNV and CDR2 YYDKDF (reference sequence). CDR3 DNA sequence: TGTGCCACCAGCAGAGGCAGGGCGCCATACGAGCAGTACTTC. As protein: CATSRGRAPYEQYF.

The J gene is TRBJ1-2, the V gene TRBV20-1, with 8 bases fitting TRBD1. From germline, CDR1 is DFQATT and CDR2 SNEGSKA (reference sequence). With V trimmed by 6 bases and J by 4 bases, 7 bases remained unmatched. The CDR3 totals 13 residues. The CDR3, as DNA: TGCAGTGCCCCAAAGACAGGGGCCTATGGCTACACCTTC. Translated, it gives CSAPKTGAYGYTF.

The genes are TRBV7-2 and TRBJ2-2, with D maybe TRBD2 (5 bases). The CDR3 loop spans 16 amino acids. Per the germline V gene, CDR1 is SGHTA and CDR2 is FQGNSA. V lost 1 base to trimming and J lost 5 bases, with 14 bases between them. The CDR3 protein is CASSLVLLRDTGELFF. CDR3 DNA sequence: TGTGCCAGCAGCTTAGTTCTCCTCCGGGATACCGGGGAGCTGTTTTTT.

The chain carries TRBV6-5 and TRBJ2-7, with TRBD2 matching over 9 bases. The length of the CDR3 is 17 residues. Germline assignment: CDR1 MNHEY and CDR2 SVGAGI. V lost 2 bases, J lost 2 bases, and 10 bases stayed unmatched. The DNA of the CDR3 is TGTGCCAGCAGTTACACTCCCTATAGCGGGGGCCCCTACGAGCAGTACTTC. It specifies CASSYTPYSGGPYEQYF.

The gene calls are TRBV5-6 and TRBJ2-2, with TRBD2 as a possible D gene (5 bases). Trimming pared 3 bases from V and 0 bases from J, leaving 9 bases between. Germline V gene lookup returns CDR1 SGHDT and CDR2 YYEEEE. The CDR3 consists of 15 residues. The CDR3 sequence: CASSYEGTNTGELFF. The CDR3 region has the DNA TGTGCCAGCAGCTATGAGGGAACGAACACCGGGGAGCTGTTTTTT.